This entry lists 25 T cell receptor beta chains sequenced from one sample in a study of cytomegalovirus exposure and HLA in healthy donors. Use of 60 Vbeta and 13 Jbeta primers characterized the PCR. Using immunoSEQ multiplex PCR, the repertoire was profiled, and TCRdb retains in-frame clones only, with some absent. The sample has roughly 100,000 clones, approximately 80% seen once. Sample: PBMCs. The source of these receptors is a man aged 25-45 years in good health and CMV-seronegative.

This chain links TRBV5-5 with TRBJ1-5; D remains unclear. V lost 2 bases and J 3 bases, leaving 12 bases between the germline ends. This CDR3 comprises 15 residues. Germline-derived CDR1 and CDR2 are SGHKS and YYEKEE (reference sequence). CDR3 loop: CASSFGRHNNQPQHF. CDR3 nucleotide sequence: TGTGCCAGCAGCTTCGGTAGACACAACAATCAGCCCCAGCATTTT.

The chain combines TRBV5-1 with TRBJ2-1, with D perhaps TRBD1 (5 bases). There are 16 residues in the CDR3. Germline V gene data show CDR1 as SGHRS and CDR2 as YFSETQ. Trimming left V 3 bases short and J 5 bases short, with 18 bases between. The CDR3 protein is CASSWSQGRSNNEQFF. CDR3 coding DNA: TGCGCCAGCAGCTGGTCCCAGGGAAGGTCTAACAATGAGCAGTTCTTC.

The gene calls are TRBV19 and TRBJ1-1; 8 bases map to TRBD1. Germline V gene sequence: CDR1 LNHDA, CDR2 SQIVND (reference sequence). V lost 5 bases to trimming and J lost 3 bases; unmatched junction nucleotides: 2. CDR3 length: 13 residues. This chain's CDR3 is CASSPDRDTEAFF. The CDR3 bases are TGTGCCAGTAGTCCGGACAGGGACACTGAAGCTTTCTTT.

The rearrangement joins TRBV29-1 to TRBJ1-2; 7 bases fit TRBD1. Per the germline V gene, CDR1 is SQVTM and CDR2 is ANQGSEA. The CDR3 sequence is 17 residues long. Trimming removed 0 bases from V and 0 bases from J; junction bases left unmatched: 10. The CDR3 is CSVEEWFEGASNYGYTF. As DNA, the CDR3 is TGCAGCGTTGAAGAGTGGTTTGAGGGGGCCTCTAACTATGGCTACACCTTC.

This CDR3 reads CASSEEGRGLLYGYTF. CDR3 nucleotides: TGTGCCAGCAGTGAAGAGGGCAGGGGGCTTTTGTATGGCTACACCTTC. The V call is TRBV2, the J call TRBJ1-2, with TRBD1 matching 8 bases. This CDR3 is 16 amino acids long. Germline V CDR1 and CDR2: SNHLY, FYNNEI. With 1 base clipped from V and 5 bases from J, the junction kept 9 bases outside the gene matches.

V and J are TRBV21-1 and TRBJ2-3; the DNA was not compared with TRBD2, the D call given in the table. TRBV21-1 is recorded as a pseudogene. The CDR3 runs 16 residues. Here the CDR3 reads CASSNIPETSTDTQYF. CDR3 DNA sequence: TGTGCCAGCAGCAATATTCCCGAAACTAGCACAGATACGCAGTATTTT.

The chain employs TRBV14 and TRBJ2-3; maybe TRBD2 (6 bases). CDR3 length: 17 amino acids. The V end was cut by 2 bases, the J end by 1 base, with 16 bases between. The germline V gene encodes CDR1 SGHDN and CDR2 FVKESK. CDR3 sequence reads: CASSQRLGGGGTDTQYF. The CDR3 region has the DNA TGTGCCAGCAGCCAAAGATTGGGGGGAGGCGGCACAGATACGCAGTATTTT. The full variable domain, with the rest looked up from reference TRBV14 and TRBJ2-3, is EAGVTQFPSHSVIEKGQTVTLRCDPISGHDNLYWYRRVMGKEIKFLLHFVKESKQDESGMPNNRFLAERTGGTYSTLKVQPAELEDSGVYFCASSQRLGGGGTDTQYFGPGTRLTVL.

This clone was recorded only once. This same CDR3 is encoded by further DNA sequences in the sample. V usage is TRBV4-1 and J usage is TRBJ1-5; D ambiguous. Germline CDR1 and CDR2: MGHRA and YSYEKL. This CDR3 spans 14 amino acids. Trimming shortened V by 1 base and J by 1 base, and 5 bases separated the two germline ends. The DNA of the CDR3 is TGCGCCAGCAGCCAAGTTGCGAGCAATCAGCCCCAGCATTTT. Its translation is CASSQVASNQPQHF.

The genes are TRBV7-9 and TRBJ2-5; 13 bases align to TRBD2. From germline, CDR1 is SEHNR and CDR2 FQNEAQ (reference sequence). This CDR3 contains 12 residues. Losses at the gene ends were 6 bases for V and 13 bases for J; bases not matched to a gene: 5. This chain's CDR3 is CASSSGLAGAYF. The CDR3, as DNA: TGTGCCAGCAGTTCAGGACTAGCGGGAGCGTACTTC.

This chain uses TRBV27 with TRBJ2-7, with 10 bases identical to TRBD1. This CDR3 is 14 amino acids long. From germline, CDR1 is MNHEY and CDR2 SMNVEV (reference sequence). Trimming took 3 bases from V and 4 from J; bases not matched to a gene: 3. CDR3 nucleotide sequence: TGTGCCAGCAGTTTTGGGACAGGGGATTACGAGCAGTACTTC. Encoded protein: CASSFGTGDYEQYF.

As DNA, the CDR3 is TGTGCCAGCAGCTCAGTAGCGGGAAGGGCCTACGAGCAGTACTTC. Protein: CASSSVAGRAYEQYF. This chain joins TRBV7-9 and TRBJ2-7; 8 bases align to TRBD2. This CDR3 region has 15 residues. From germline, CDR1 is SEHNR and CDR2 FQNEAQ (reference sequence). V lost 4 bases and J lost 2; bases outside the gene matches: 7.

The V call is TRBV6-4, the J call TRBJ2-1, with TRBD2 matching over 9 bases. CDR1 and CDR2 from the germline V gene are MRHNA and SNTAGT. The V and J ends lost 0 bases and 8 bases, in that order; junction bases with no gene match: 5. This CDR3 region has 15 residues. Here the CDR3 DNA reads TGTGCCAGCAGTGACTCTAGCGGGAGTCGGGATGAGCAGTTCTTC. It yields the protein CASSDSSGSRDEQFF.

In this sample, this clone turned up a few times. The chain has TRBV6-5 and TRBJ1-4; maybe TRBD1 (5 bases). There are 14 residues in the CDR3. V shed 2 bases and J shed 2 bases, with 6 bases lying between them. The germline CDR1 and CDR2 sequences are MNHEY and SVGAGI. This chain's CDR3 is CASSYGGTNEKLFF. The CDR3, as DNA: TGTGCCAGCAGTTACGGGGGGACTAATGAAAAACTGTTTTTT.

The V gene is TRBV19, the J gene TRBJ1-2; D not resolved. The length of the CDR3 is 16 residues. V lost 4 bases to trimming and J lost 4 bases, with 19 bases between them. From germline, CDR1 is LNHDA and CDR2 SQIVND (reference sequence). The CDR3 bases are TGTGCCAGTAGTACGACCTTTGGCGGTGACCTCTATGGCTACACCTTC. Amino acids: CASSTTFGGDLYGYTF.

J is TRBJ2-1 and V is TRBV4-3; maybe TRBD2 (7 bases). This CDR3 is built from 14 residues. CDR1 LGHNA and CDR2 YSLEER come from the germline V gene. Trimming removed 9 bases from V and 4 bases from J, with 16 bases in between. Here the CDR3 reads CASSWGGQYNEQFF. In nucleotides, the CDR3 is TGCGCCAGTAGCTGGGGGGGACAATACAATGAGCAGTTCTTC.

This chain uses TRBV10-1 with TRBJ2-7; TRBD1 matches at 10 bases. V lost 3 bases and J lost 3; bases outside the gene matches: 5. Germline CDR1 and CDR2: WNHNN and SYGVQD (reference sequence). This CDR3 comprises 15 residues. This chain's CDR3 is CASSEEGQGDYEQYF. The CDR3 region has the DNA TGCGCCAGCAGTGAAGAAGGACAGGGGGACTACGAGCAGTACTTC.

The CDR3 DNA sequence: TGTGCCAGTAGTCCCGGAGCAACTAATGAAAAACTGTTTTTT. Its protein product is CASSPGATNEKLFF. V is TRBV19 and J is TRBJ1-4, with D uncertain. Trimming took off 5 bases at V and 0 bases at J, with 7 bases between the two ends. CDR1 LNHDA and CDR2 SQIVND come from the germline V gene (reference sequence). This CDR3 region has 14 residues.

V usage is TRBV29-1 and J usage is TRBJ2-1, with 8 bases aligning to TRBD1. The CDR3 has 15 residues. Per germline, CDR1 SQVTM and CDR2 ANQGSEA. The V gene end was trimmed by 3 bases and the J gene end by 2 bases; junction bases not matched to a gene: 6. The CDR3 nucleotides are TGCAGCGTTGAGGGGGACAGGAGCACCTACAATGAGCAGTTCTTC. The encoded protein is CSVEGDRSTYNEQFF.

A few counts support this clone. This chain connects TRBV6-5 to TRBJ1-3; 7 nucleotides agree with TRBD1. Germline V gene lookup returns CDR1 MNHEY and CDR2 SVGAGI. V lost 10 bases and J lost 0; bases outside the gene matches: 9. The CDR3 runs to 15 residues. The CDR3, as DNA: TGTGCCACCGCCCCGGGACAGAGCTCTGGAAACACCATATATTTT. Protein: CATAPGQSSGNTIYF.

A word on this clone: This CDR3 is also generated by other DNA sequences in the sample. V is TRBV28 and J is TRBJ1-2; TRBD1 agrees at 9 bases. Per the germline V gene, CDR1 is MDHEN and CDR2 is SYDVKM. Germline trimming cut 3 bases from V and 7 bases from J; bases unmatched to any gene: 3. CDR3 size: 13 residues. The CDR3: CASSLRTGVGYTF. CDR3 nucleotide sequence: TGTGCCAGCAGTTTGCGGACAGGGGTTGGCTACACCTTC.

This chain uses TRBV19 with TRBJ2-2; D unresolved. The CDR3 has 15 amino acids. Germline V gene sequence: CDR1 LNHDA, CDR2 SQIVND (reference sequence). V was shortened by 3 bases and J by 5 bases, with 13 bases between the two germline ends. The CDR3 DNA reads as TGTGCCAGTAGTATTATGGCAGGCGTAACCGGGGAGCTGTTTTTT. Its translation is CASSIMAGVTGELFF.

V and J are TRBV7-6 and TRBJ2-7; perhaps TRBD2 as D (6 bases). Germline lookup yields CDR1 SGHVS and CDR2 FNYEAQ. V dropped 5 bases and J dropped 0 bases, with 8 bases sitting between them. CDR3 length: 13 residues. As DNA, the CDR3 is TGTGCCAGCAGCCCCGGGGGCTCCTACGAGCAGTACTTC. This gives the protein CASSPGGSYEQYF. The whole variable domain, remainder taken from reference TRBV7-6 and TRBJ2-7, is GAGVSQSPRYKVTKRGQDVALRCDPISGHVSLYWYRQALGQGPEFLTYFNYEAQQDKSGLPNDRFSAERPEGSISTLTIQRTEQRDSAMYRCASSPGGSYEQYFGPGTRLTVT.

The gene calls are TRBV10-2 and TRBJ1-2, with D unclear. V was trimmed by 7 bases and J by 4 bases, leaving 7 bases between them. The CDR3 covers 11 residues. Germline lookup yields CDR1 WSHSY and CDR2 SAAADI. CDR3 loop: CASKEGYGYTF. In nucleotides, the CDR3 is TGCGCCAGCAAGGAGGGCTATGGCTACACCTTC.

This clone was found once. The rearrangement links TRBV7-2 to TRBJ2-7; 7 bases line up with TRBD2. The CDR3 loop spans 15 amino acids. V dropped 5 bases and J dropped 6; count of bases not matched to a gene: 13. In germline, CDR1 is SGHTA, CDR2 FQGNSA. The CDR3 region has the DNA TGTGCCAGCAGCGCAATCGGGGGGACCCCAGGCGAGCAGTACTTC. It encodes CASSAIGGTPGEQYF.

The chain is built from TRBV19 and TRBJ2-5; D is unresolved. This CDR3 region has 12 residues. V dropped 6 bases and J dropped 5 bases, with 10 bases sitting between them. Germline values: CDR1 LNHDA, CDR2 SQIVND (reference sequence). The CDR3 DNA is TGTGCCAGTAGCCCCGAAGCGGAGACCCAGTACTTC. Residues: CASSPEAETQYF. The whole variable domain, filled in from reference TRBV19 and TRBJ2-5, reads DGGITQSPKYLFRKEGQNVTLSCEQNLNHDAMYWYRQDPGQGLRLIYYSQIVNDFQKGDIAEGYSVSREKKESFPLTVTSAQKNPTAFYLCASSPEAETQYFGPGTRLLVL.